The next 26 T cell receptor beta chains were all read from a single sample in a study of blood T cell repertoires in COVID-19. Profiling relied on immunoSEQ multiplex PCR, and the TCRdb table lists in-frame clones only, not all of them. This sample yields approximately 81,000 clones, of which 82% are seen a single time; over 7% belongs to the top ten. Sample: peripheral blood. The receptor source for this set is a human donor in a cohort sampled during active COVID-19.

This chain links TRBV7-3 with TRBJ2-3; 9 positions agree with TRBD1. The length of the CDR3 is 16 residues. J gave up 2 bases and V 4 bases, and 7 bases lay outside the gene matches. In germline, CDR1 is SGHTA, CDR2 FQGTGA. CDR3 in amino acids: CASSSPRDRATDTQYF. CDR3 nucleotide sequence: TGTGCCAGCAGCTCCCCCCGGGACAGGGCCACAGATACGCAGTATTTT.

CDR3 protein: CASSKQSTNEKLFF. As DNA, the CDR3 is TGTGCCAGCAGTAAACAGTCAACTAATGAAAAACTGTTTTTT. This chain connects TRBV6-2 or TRBV6-3 to TRBJ1-4; no definite D call. Trimming shortened V by 5 bases and J by 0 bases, and 7 bases separated the two germline ends. Germline V gene sequence: CDR1 MNHEY, CDR2 SVGEGT. The length of the CDR3 is 14 residues.

This chain connects TRBV6-2 or TRBV6-3 to TRBJ1-2, with 7 bases fitting TRBD1. Germline loops: CDR1 MNHEY, CDR2 SVGEGT. This CDR3 has 15 residues. Trimming took 2 bases from V and 5 from J; bases not matched to a gene: 8. The CDR3 spells CASSYVPTGFYGYTF. CDR3 nucleotides: TGTGCCAGCAGTTACGTCCCGACAGGGTTTTATGGCTACACCTTC.

The gene calls are TRBV5-1 and TRBJ1-2, with 8 bases fitting TRBD1. Per germline, CDR1 SGHRS and CDR2 YFSETQ. V was clipped by 5 bases and J by 8 bases; unmatched bases: 8. This CDR3 spans 13 amino acids. For the CDR3, the DNA is TGCGCCAGCAGTCTGGACAGGGTAGAGGGCTACACCTTC. This translates into CASSLDRVEGYTF. Full variable domain (missing parts from reference TRBV5-1 and TRBJ1-2): KAGVTQTPRYLIKTRGQQVTLSCSPISGHRSVSWYQQTPGQGLQFLFEYFSETQRNKGNFPGRFSGRQFSNSRSEMNVSTLELGDSALYLCASSLDRVEGYTFGSGTRLTVV.

The J gene is TRBJ2-7, the V gene TRBV5-4; 9 nucleotides agree with TRBD1. With V trimmed by 4 bases and J by 7 bases, 9 bases remained unmatched. Germline V gene lookup returns CDR1 SGHNT and CDR2 YYREEE (reference sequence). There are 14 residues in the CDR3. The CDR3 protein is CASSAKQGAREQYF. For the CDR3, the DNA is TGTGCCAGCAGCGCGAAACAGGGGGCGAGGGAGCAGTACTTC. Full variable domain (rest looked up from reference TRBV5-4 and TRBJ2-7): ETGVTQSPTHLIKTRGQQVTLRCSSQSGHNTVSWYQQALGQGPQFIFQYYREEENGRGNFPPRFSGLQFPNYSSELNVNALELDDSALYLCASSAKQGAREQYFGPGTRLTVT.

The sample holds one count of this clone. The rearrangement links TRBV15 to TRBJ1-5; TRBD1 might be the D (5 bases). CDR3 length: 15 residues. V was pared by 1 base and J by 7 bases, with 14 bases between. Germline CDR1 LNHNV, CDR2 YYDKDF (reference sequence). CDR3 DNA sequence: TGTGCCACCAGCAGAGGCAGGGTCGGGGGACAGCCCCAGCATTTT. The encoded protein is CATSRGRVGGQPQHF.

Only one count was recorded for this clone. The J gene is TRBJ1-3, the V gene TRBV5-1, with D hard to call. The CDR3 is made up of 16 amino acids. Deletions cut 0 bases from V and 0 bases from J, with 10 bases between. The germline V gene has CDR1 SGHRS and CDR2 YFSETQ. The CDR3 coding sequence is TGCGCCAGCAGCTTGGCCCCGGTTGCCTCTGGAAACACCATATATTTT. This translates into CASSLAPVASGNTIYF.

The chain employs TRBV19 and TRBJ1-1; 7 nucleotides agree with TRBD1. The V and J ends lost 4 bases and 1 base, in that order; junction bases with no gene match: 15. This CDR3 is built from 18 residues. CDR1 and CDR2 from the germline V gene are LNHDA and SQIVND (reference sequence). CDR3: CASSTRDGGGAGNTEAFF. DNA of the CDR3: TGTGCCAGTAGTACCAGAGACGGAGGGGGCGCGGGGAACACTGAAGCTTTCTTT.

The rearrangement uses TRBV7-9 and TRBJ2-5, with 10 nucleotides matching TRBD1. The length of the CDR3 is 15 residues. The J segment lost 5 bases and the V segment lost 5 bases, leaving 8 bases of the junction unmatched. Germline V gene data show CDR1 as SEHNR and CDR2 as FQNEAQ (reference sequence). DNA for the CDR3: TGTGCCAGCAGCAACGACAGGGGGCGATGGGAGACCCAGTACTTC. It is translated as CASSNDRGRWETQYF.

This chain connects TRBV6-5 to TRBJ2-7, with 8 positions matching TRBD1. V gave up 2 bases and J gave up 2 bases; unmatched junction bases: 5. CDR1 and CDR2 (germline): MNHEY, SVGAGI. The CDR3 is 15 residues long. The CDR3, as DNA: TGTGCCAGCAGTTACACGACAGGGGCCCCCTACGAGCAGTACTTC. Translation gives CASSYTTGAPYEQYF.

The V and J genes are TRBV7-2 and TRBJ2-6; TRBD1 matches 10 bases. The CDR3 runs to 19 residues. CDR1 and CDR2 (germline): SGHTA, FQGNSA. The ends lost 1 base at V and 4 bases at J; junction bases unmatched: 10. The CDR3 region is CASSLGYGTGALGANVLTF. The CDR3 DNA follows: TGTGCCAGCAGCTTAGGTTATGGGACAGGGGCCTTGGGGGCCAACGTCCTGACTTTC.

The DNA for the CDR3 is TGTGCCAGCAAGGCGCGGAATACACAAGAGACCCAGTACTTC. This gives the protein CASKARNTQETQYF. The chain carries TRBV7-2 and TRBJ2-5; D gene unclear. V dropped 7 bases and J dropped 2 bases, with 14 bases sitting between them. Germline lookup yields CDR1 SGHTA and CDR2 FQGNSA. The CDR3 totals 14 residues.

This chain links TRBV18 with TRBJ2-3, with 7 bases that match TRBD1. J lost 0 bases, V lost 1 base, and 1 base had no gene match. The CDR3 covers 15 residues. Per the germline V gene, CDR1 is KGHSH and CDR2 is LQKENI. Written as DNA, the CDR3 is TGTGCCAGCTCACCACAGGGGGCTAGCACAGATACGCAGTATTTT. This sequence encodes CASSPQGASTDTQYF.

V gene TRBV6-5 combines with J gene TRBJ2-7; 9 nucleotides agree with TRBD1. Germline values: CDR1 MNHEY, CDR2 SVGAGI. CDR3 length: 15 residues. V lost 0 bases to trimming and J lost 2 bases; unmatched junction nucleotides: 2. This chain's CDR3 is CASSYSWTGAYEQYF. The CDR3 DNA reads as TGTGCCAGCAGTTACTCTTGGACAGGGGCCTACGAGCAGTACTTC.

The rearrangement joins TRBV6-5 to TRBJ1-2; D not certain. The CDR3 is made up of 12 amino acids. Deletions cut 2 bases from V and 8 bases from J, with 9 bases between. Germline CDR1 and CDR2: MNHEY and SVGAGI. The CDR3 protein is CASSYRGAGYTF. Written as DNA, the CDR3 is TGTGCCAGCAGTTACAGAGGAGCGGGCTACACCTTC.

V gene TRBV7-2 combines with J gene TRBJ2-5, with TRBD2 matching over 7 bases. V lost 2 bases and J lost 1; bases outside the gene matches: 4. The CDR3 has 15 residues. Germline V gives CDR1 SGHTA, CDR2 FQGNSA. CDR3 sequence reads: CASSLITGGQETQYF. The CDR3 DNA follows: TGTGCCAGCAGCTTAATTACGGGGGGCCAAGAGACCCAGTACTTC.

The chain employs TRBV5-8 and TRBJ2-6; 9 bases are shared with TRBD1. Trimming at V came to 3 bases and at J to 2 bases, leaving 9 bases not matched to a gene. There are 18 residues in the CDR3. The V gene's germline CDR1 is SGHTS and CDR2 YDEGEE. CDR3 bases: TGTGCCAGCAGCTCGTCCGGGACAGGGATCCCTGGGGCCAACGTCCTGACTTTC. Translation gives CASSSSGTGIPGANVLTF.

This clone was counted a few times. The V gene is TRBV7-3, the J gene TRBJ2-7; D remains unclear. The CDR3 runs 15 residues. Trimming removed 5 bases from V and 0 bases from J, with 14 bases in between. Per the germline V gene, CDR1 is SGHTA and CDR2 is FQGTGA. CDR3 sequence reads: CASSPPLFPSYEQYF. CDR3 nucleotide sequence: TGTGCCAGCAGCCCCCCCCTGTTTCCCTCCTACGAGCAGTACTTC.

The rearrangement links TRBV29-1 to TRBJ1-2, with TRBD1 identical over 10 bases. CDR1 and CDR2 from the germline V gene are SQVTM and ANQGSEA. V was pared by 5 bases and J by 7 bases, with 19 bases of the junction left unmatched. The CDR3 runs to 17 residues. The CDR3 DNA follows: TGCAGCGTTTCTCACTCGGGGGGCGAGGGACAGGGGTTTGGCTACACCTTC. Encoded protein: CSVSHSGGEGQGFGYTF.

CDR3 bases: TGTGCCAGCAGCCAATCCGACTATGGCTACACCTTC. It translates to CASSQSDYGYTF. The gene calls are TRBV3-1 (or the pseudogene TRBV3-2) and TRBJ1-2; D gene unclear. The V gene's germline CDR1 is LGHDT and CDR2 YNNKEL (reference sequence). The V end lost 2 bases, the J end lost 3 bases, and 4 bases lay between the germline ends. The CDR3 totals 12 residues.

This clone has more than one count but fewer than ten. J is TRBJ1-2 and V is TRBV2; 7 nucleotides match TRBD1. Germline CDR1 SNHLY, CDR2 FYNNEI. The CDR3 is made up of 14 amino acids. V shed 1 base, J shed 4 bases, and the junction held 3 bases outside the gene matches. The CDR3 nucleotides are TGTGCCAGCAGTGAAGGACAGGGCCGCTATGGCTACACCTTC. As protein: CASSEGQGRYGYTF.

This clone came up once. The V call is TRBV6-6, the J call TRBJ2-5; D possibly corresponds to TRBD1 (5 bases). This CDR3 has 16 residues. From germline, CDR1 is MNHNY and CDR2 SVGAGI (reference sequence). V gave up 5 bases and J gave up 7 bases, with 23 bases separating them. CDR3 nucleotides: TGTGCCAGCAGTCCCGTGGGGCTGACGGCCATAGGGACCCAGTACTTC. Translating it yields CASSPVGLTAIGTQYF.

This chain uses TRBV3-1 (or the pseudogene TRBV3-2) with TRBJ1-3, with D possibly TRBD1 on 6 matching bases. Germline V CDR1 and CDR2: LGHDT, YNNKEL (reference sequence). V lost 5 bases and J 2 bases, leaving 7 bases between the germline ends. This CDR3 is 13 amino acids long. CDR3 sequence: CASSNRAGNTIYF. CDR3 sequence (DNA): TGTGCCAGCAGCAACAGGGCTGGAAACACCATATATTTT.

V gene TRBV7-2 combines with J gene TRBJ2-7, with 9 bases lining up with TRBD1. From germline, CDR1 is SGHTA and CDR2 FQGNSA. The CDR3 runs 15 residues. The V and J ends lost 0 bases and 2 bases, in that order; junction bases with no gene match: 2. CDR3 residues: CASSLAGQGPYEQYF. CDR3 nucleotide sequence: TGTGCCAGCAGCTTAGCAGGACAGGGGCCCTACGAGCAGTACTTC.

The rearrangement uses TRBV6-5 and TRBJ1-2; D uncertain. Germline assignment: CDR1 MNHEY and CDR2 SVGAGI. The CDR3 contains 14 residues. V was trimmed by 4 bases and J by 1 base, leaving 10 bases between them. The CDR3: CASSSSTVNYGYTF. DNA for the CDR3: TGTGCCAGCAGTTCGTCCACGGTTAACTATGGCTACACCTTC.

This chain uses TRBV3-1 (or the pseudogene TRBV3-2) with TRBJ2-1; TRBD2 aligns across 8 bases. This CDR3 spans 16 amino acids. CDR1 and CDR2 (germline): LGHDT, YNNKEL (reference sequence). Losses at the gene ends were 4 bases for V and 4 bases for J; bases not matched to a gene: 9. In DNA, the CDR3 is TGTGCCAGCAGCCTCGAGCGGGGGCCCCTATACAATGAGCAGTTCTTC. Encoded protein: CASSLERGPLYNEQFF.